This TCR beta chain appears in the sequencing data of a study of OX40 agonist ivuxolimab in advanced cancers. For this clone: Its cognate antigen is unknown.

Findings of the study overall: Among T cells, CD8+ cells averaged more expanded clones than CD4+ cells.

Assay: immunoSEQ multiplex PCR; the TCRdb copy retains only in-frame clones and omits some. The data contain roughly 80,000 clones, roughly 83% of them singletons. With V trimmed by 2 bases and J by 2 bases, 9 bases remained unmatched. Germline V gene sequence: CDR1 SGHVS, CDR2 FQNEAQ. The CDR3 contains 17 residues. Sample: CD4+ or CD8+ T cells sorted from blood, taken in a trial of the OX40 agonist ivuxolimab. The chain recombines TRBV7-8 with TRBJ1-5, with TRBD1 matching over 7 bases. The sequence was collected from an adult with an advanced solid tumor such as melanoma, head and neck, liver or kidney cancer. The CDR3 DNA sequence: TGTGCCAGCAGCTTAAGGGCGACAGGGTTAGGCAATCAGCCCCAGCATTTT. Its translation: CASSLRATGLGNQPQHF.